The rows below give T cell receptor beta chains drawn from one sample of a study of lymphopenia after photon versus proton radiotherapy. Produced via immunoSEQ multiplex PCR; TCRdb's table is partial and in-frame only. This table has around 30,000 clones, 89% appearing once. Specimen: peripheral blood, collected from a patient treated with proton-based radiotherapy. The source is a woman in her sixties or seventies with pancreatic cancer. Some clones in this sample may be carry-over from other donors' samples. Each CDR3 is given with its conserved first and last residue. D genes are given only for firm matches. Size tells how often a clone was seen (once, few, many) or the class of an expanded clone, and some rows leave it out.

j_call,v_call,d_call,clone_size,cdr3_aa,cdr3_nt
TRBJ2-4,TRBV6-4,TRBD2,.,CASSDSAGVGNIQYF,TGTGCCAGCAGTGACTCGGCGGGAGTAGGAAACATTCAGTACTTC
TRBJ2-1,TRBV29-1,.,once,CSVAGLPDNEQFF,TGCAGCGTCGCGGGACTGCCCGACAATGAGCAGTTCTTC
TRBJ2-1,TRBV2,.,once,CASSEGDSTYNEQFF,TGTGCCAGCAGTGAGGGAGACAGTACTTACAATGAGCAGTTCTTC
TRBJ2-2,TRBV27,TRBD2,.,CASSFVAGGETGELFF,TGTGCCAGCAGTTTTGTAGCGGGAGGGGAAACCGGGGAGCTGTTTTTT
TRBJ2-3,TRBV7-9,TRBD2,.,CASSPTSGVEATQYF,TGTGCCAGCAGCCCTACTAGCGGGGTGGAAGCTACGCAGTATTTT
TRBJ1-1,TRBV5-1,TRBD1,.,CASSFGRGDTEAFF,TGCGCCAGCAGCTTCGGCAGGGGGGACACTGAAGCTTTCTTT
TRBJ2-3,TRBV28,TRBD2,.,CASSAPDTPSGSTDTQYF,TGTGCCAGCAGCGCCCCTGATACCCCTAGCGGTAGCACAGATACGCAGTATTTT
TRBJ1-2,TRBV7-2,.,.,CASSLPRKAGYTF,TGTGCCAGCAGCCTACCCCGGAAGGCTGGCTACACCTTC
TRBJ2-7,TRBV27,.,.,CASSSQGFLSYEQYF,TGTGCCAGCAGTTCCCAGGGGTTCCTCTCCTACGAGCAGTACTTC
TRBJ2-1,TRBV7-2,.,.,CASNDYRGGDEQFF,TGTGCCAGCAACGATTATAGGGGAGGTGATGAGCAGTTCTTC
TRBJ2-1,TRBV5-1,TRBD2,.,CASSLAVSGRAGNEQFF,TGCGCCAGCAGCTTAGCGGTTAGCGGGAGGGCCGGAAATGAGCAGTTCTTC
TRBJ2-7,TRBV7-2,TRBD1,.,CASSLGQRGSYEQYF,TGTGCCAGCAGTTTGGGACAGCGAGGTTCCTACGAGCAGTACTTC
TRBJ2-1,TRBV19,.,.,CASNVDFAYNEQFF,TGTGCCAGTAATGTGGACTTCGCCTACAATGAGCAGTTCTTC
TRBJ1-5,TRBV19,.,.,CASSIVENSNQPQHF,TGTGCCAGTAGTATTGTCGAGAATAGCAATCAGCCCCAGCATTTT
TRBJ2-7,TRBV30,.,.,CAWSVGVSYEQYF,TGTGCCTGGAGTGTAGGGGTTTCCTACGAGCAGTACTTC